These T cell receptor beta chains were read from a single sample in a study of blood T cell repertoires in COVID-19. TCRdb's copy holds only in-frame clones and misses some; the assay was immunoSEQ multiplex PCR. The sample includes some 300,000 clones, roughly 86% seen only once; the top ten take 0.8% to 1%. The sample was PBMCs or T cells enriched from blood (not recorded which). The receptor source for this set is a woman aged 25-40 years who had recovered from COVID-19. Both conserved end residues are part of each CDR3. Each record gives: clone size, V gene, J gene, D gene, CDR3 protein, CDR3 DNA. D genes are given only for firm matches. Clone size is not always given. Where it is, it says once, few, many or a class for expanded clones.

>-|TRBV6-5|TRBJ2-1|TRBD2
CASSYASEGLHNEQFF
TGTGCCAGCAGTTATGCTAGCGAGGGACTACACAATGAGCAGTTCTTC
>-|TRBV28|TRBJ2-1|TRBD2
CASYGLAGGNEQFF
TGTGCCAGCTACGGACTAGCGGGGGGTAATGAGCAGTTCTTC
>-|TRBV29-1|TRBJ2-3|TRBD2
CSVRLAGRSDTQYF
TGCAGCGTGAGACTAGCGGGACGGTCAGATACGCAGTATTTT
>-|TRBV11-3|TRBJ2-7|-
CASSLGGVTYEQYF
TGTGCCAGCAGCTTAGGCGGGGTCACCTACGAGCAGTACTTC
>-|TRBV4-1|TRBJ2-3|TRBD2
CASSQGMKAGDTDTQYF
TGCGCCAGCAGCCAAGGTATGAAAGCGGGGGACACAGATACGCAGTATTTT
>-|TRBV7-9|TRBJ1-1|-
CASWGALNTEAFF
TGTGCCAGCTGGGGCGCTCTGAACACTGAAGCTTTCTTT
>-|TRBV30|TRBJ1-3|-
CAWSVEGRGNTIYF
TGTGCCTGGAGTGTAGAGGGTCGGGGAAACACCATATATTTT
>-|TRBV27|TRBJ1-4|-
CASSLRAGAGEKLFF
TGTGCCAGCAGTTTAAGGGCAGGGGCGGGTGAAAAACTGTTTTTT
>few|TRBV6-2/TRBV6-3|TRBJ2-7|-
CASSYSRVTTYEQYF
TGTGCCAGCAGCTACTCCAGGGTTACAACCTACGAGCAGTACTTC
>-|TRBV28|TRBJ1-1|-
CASSFPGSGAFF
TGTGCCAGCAGCTTCCCGGGGTCCGGCGCTTTCTTT
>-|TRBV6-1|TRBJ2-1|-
CASSDDRDNYNEQFF
TGTGCCAGCAGTGACGACCGGGACAATTACAATGAGCAGTTCTTC
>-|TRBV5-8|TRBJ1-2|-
CASSSRQIYGYTF
TGTGCCAGCAGCTCTAGACAGATCTATGGCTACACCTTC
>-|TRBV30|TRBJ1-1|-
CAWSAAGRSNTEAFF
TGTGCCTGGAGTGCAGCGGGCAGATCGAACACTGAAGCTTTCTTT
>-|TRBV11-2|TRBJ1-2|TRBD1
CASSHRGQAAHGYTF
TGTGCCAGCAGCCACAGGGGACAGGCGGCGCATGGCTACACCTTC
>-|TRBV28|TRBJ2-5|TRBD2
CASSLWVASGKPPGETQYF
TGTGCCAGCAGTTTATGGGTTGCTAGCGGGAAACCCCCCGGGGAGACCCAGTACTTC
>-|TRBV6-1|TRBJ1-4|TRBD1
CASSEDRVNEKLFF
TGTGCCAGCAGTGAGGACAGGGTTAATGAAAAACTGTTTTTT
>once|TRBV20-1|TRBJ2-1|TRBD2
CSASPVPGRESGSYNEQFF
TGCAGTGCTAGTCCAGTCCCCGGGAGGGAGTCAGGATCCTACAATGAGCAGTTCTTC
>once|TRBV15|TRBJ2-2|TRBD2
CATSGLAGGSGELFF
TGTGCCACCAGCGGCCTAGCGGGGGGGTCCGGGGAGCTGTTTTTT
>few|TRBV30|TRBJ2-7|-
CAWSVPPGVEQYF
TGTGCCTGGAGTGTGCCCCCTGGAGTCGAGCAGTACTTC
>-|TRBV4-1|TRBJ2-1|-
CASSQASGIGEQFF
TGCGCCAGCAGCCAAGCTTCAGGGATCGGTGAGCAGTTCTTC
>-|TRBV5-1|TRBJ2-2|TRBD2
CASSLGGLAGGNTGELFF
TGCGCCAGCAGCTTGGGCGGACTAGCGGGGGGTAACACCGGGGAGCTGTTTTTT
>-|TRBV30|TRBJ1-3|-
CAWSGGDGNTIYF
TGTGCCTGGAGTGGCGGGGACGGAAACACCATATATTTT
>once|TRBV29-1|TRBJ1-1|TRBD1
CSVQGASERDTEAFF
TGCAGCGTCCAGGGGGCGAGTGAACGAGACACTGAAGCTTTCTTT
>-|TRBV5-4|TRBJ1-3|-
CASSLGHDGNTIYF
TGTGCCAGCAGCCTGGGACATGACGGAAACACCATATATTTT
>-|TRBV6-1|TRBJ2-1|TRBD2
CASSDLAGAYNEQFF
TGTGCCAGCAGTGACCTAGCGGGAGCCTACAATGAGCAGTTCTTC